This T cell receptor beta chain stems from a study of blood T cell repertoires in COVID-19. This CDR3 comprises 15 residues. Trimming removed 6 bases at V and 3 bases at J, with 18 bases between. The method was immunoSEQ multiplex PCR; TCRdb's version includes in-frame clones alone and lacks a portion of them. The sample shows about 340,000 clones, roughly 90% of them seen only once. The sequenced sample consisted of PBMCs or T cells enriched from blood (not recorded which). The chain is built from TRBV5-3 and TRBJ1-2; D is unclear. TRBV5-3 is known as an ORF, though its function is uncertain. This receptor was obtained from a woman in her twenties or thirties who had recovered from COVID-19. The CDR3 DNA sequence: TGTGCCAGAATCCGGCCGGGGTCCGACGACTATGGCTACACCTTC. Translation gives CARIRPGSDDYGYTF.